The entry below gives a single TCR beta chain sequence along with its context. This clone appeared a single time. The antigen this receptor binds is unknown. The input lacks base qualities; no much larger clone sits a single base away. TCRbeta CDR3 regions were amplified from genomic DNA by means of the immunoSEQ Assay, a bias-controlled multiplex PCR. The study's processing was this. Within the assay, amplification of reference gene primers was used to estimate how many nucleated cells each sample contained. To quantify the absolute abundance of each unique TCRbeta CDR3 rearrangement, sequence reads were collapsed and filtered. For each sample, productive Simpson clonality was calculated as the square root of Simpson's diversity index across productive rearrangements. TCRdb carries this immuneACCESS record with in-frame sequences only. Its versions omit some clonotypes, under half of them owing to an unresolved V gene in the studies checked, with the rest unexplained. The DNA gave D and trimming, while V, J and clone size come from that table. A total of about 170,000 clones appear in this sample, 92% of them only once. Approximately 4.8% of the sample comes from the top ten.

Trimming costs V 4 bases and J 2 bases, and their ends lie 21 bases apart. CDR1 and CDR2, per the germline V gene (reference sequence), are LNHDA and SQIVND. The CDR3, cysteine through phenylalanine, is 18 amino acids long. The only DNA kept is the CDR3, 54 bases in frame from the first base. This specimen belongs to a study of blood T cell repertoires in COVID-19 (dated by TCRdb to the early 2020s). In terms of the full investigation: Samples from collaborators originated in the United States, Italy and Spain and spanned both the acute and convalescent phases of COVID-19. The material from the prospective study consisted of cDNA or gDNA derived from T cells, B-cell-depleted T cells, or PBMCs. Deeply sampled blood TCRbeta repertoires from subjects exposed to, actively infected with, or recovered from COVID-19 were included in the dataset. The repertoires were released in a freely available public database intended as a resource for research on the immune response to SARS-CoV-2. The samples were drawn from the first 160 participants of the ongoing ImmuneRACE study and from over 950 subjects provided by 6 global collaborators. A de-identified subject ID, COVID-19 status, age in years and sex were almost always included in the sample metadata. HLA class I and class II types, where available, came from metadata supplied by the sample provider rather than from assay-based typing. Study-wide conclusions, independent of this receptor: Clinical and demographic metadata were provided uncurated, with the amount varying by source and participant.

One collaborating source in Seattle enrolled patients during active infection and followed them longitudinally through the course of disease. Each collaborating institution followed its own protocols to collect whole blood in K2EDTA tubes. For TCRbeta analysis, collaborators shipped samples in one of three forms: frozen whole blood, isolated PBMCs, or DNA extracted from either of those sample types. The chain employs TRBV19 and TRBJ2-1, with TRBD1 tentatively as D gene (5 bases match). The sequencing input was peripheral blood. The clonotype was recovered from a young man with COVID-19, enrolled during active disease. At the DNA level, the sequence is TGTGCCAGTAGTAAGGGGATAAGTGCACTCACCGCCTACAATGAGCAGTTCTTC. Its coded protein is CASSKGISALTAYNEQFF.